A single sample gave rise to the 24 T cell receptor beta chains below, sequenced in a study of T cell changes during pregnancy in multiple sclerosis. The method was immunoSEQ multiplex PCR; TCRdb's version includes in-frame clones alone and lacks a portion of them. The repertoire includes some 43,000 clones, 90% of them detected once, and 1.5% sits in the top ten. This specimen was peripheral blood, taken in the first trimester of pregnancy. Receptors originate from a female donor in good health, enrolled as a control in a pregnancy study.

The gene calls are TRBV30 and TRBJ2-5, with D uncertain. This CDR3 has 14 amino acids. Trimming took off 4 bases at V and 2 bases at J, with 14 bases between the two ends. The germline V gene has CDR1 GTSNPN and CDR2 SVGIG (reference sequence). CDR3 bases: TGTGCCTGGAATCGGCAGACAATACAAGAGACCCAGTACTTC. It encodes CAWNRQTIQETQYF.

This chain joins TRBV4-1 and TRBJ2-1; 8 positions agree with TRBD2. V lost 4 bases and J lost 4; bases outside the gene matches: 3. CDR1 MGHRA and CDR2 YSYEKL come from the germline V gene. CDR3 length equals 14 residues. CDR3 sequence (DNA): TGCGCCAGCAGCCGGGCGGGGGGTTACAATGAGCAGTTCTTC. This encodes CASSRAGGYNEQFF.

This rearrangement joins TRBV19 to TRBJ1-2; possibly TRBD1 for D (6 bases). Germline CDR1 and CDR2: LNHDA and SQIVND (reference sequence). The CDR3 covers 12 residues. V dropped 7 bases and J dropped 7 bases, with 13 bases sitting between them. In DNA form, the CDR3 reads TGTGCCAGTAATTCTTACAGGGCTGGCTACACCTTC. It specifies CASNSYRAGYTF.

V gene TRBV2 combines with J gene TRBJ1-5; D is possibly TRBD1 (5 bases). Trimming left V 2 bases short and J 3 bases short, with 11 bases between. In germline, CDR1 is SNHLY, CDR2 FYNNEI. The CDR3 contains 15 residues. The CDR3, as DNA: TGTGCCAGCAGTGAAAGGGGCAGGCCCAATCAGCCCCAGCATTTT. Translated, it gives CASSERGRPNQPQHF.

V gene TRBV2 combines with J gene TRBJ1-2; 12 bases are a match to TRBD1. After removal of 4 bases from V and 7 bases from J, the junction contained 7 bases not matched to a gene. CDR1 is SNHLY and CDR2 is FYNNEI in the germline V gene. CDR3 length equals 15 residues. CDR3 in DNA: TGTGCCAGCAGTGCCCGGGACAGGGGGCCGGGTGGCTACACCTTC. Protein product: CASSARDRGPGGYTF.

This sequence joins TRBV5-5 and TRBJ1-5; D perhaps matches TRBD1 (6 bases). Looked up from germline, CDR1 is SGHKS and CDR2 is YYEKEE (reference sequence). The CDR3 extends over 14 amino acids. Between the trimmed V and J ends, which lost 2 bases and 1 base, there was a span of 7 bases. The CDR3: CASSLTGSNQPQHF. The CDR3 DNA reads as TGTGCCAGCAGCTTAACAGGGAGCAATCAGCCCCAGCATTTT.

This clone was counted only a few times. J is TRBJ1-5 and V is TRBV28; D ambiguous. V was shortened by 5 bases and J by 7 bases, with 15 bases between the two germline ends. Germline values: CDR1 MDHEN, CDR2 SYDVKM. This CDR3 has 14 residues. The CDR3 sequence is CASSDPEARQPQHF. The CDR3 region has the DNA TGTGCCAGCAGTGATCCAGAGGCCCGACAGCCCCAGCATTTT.

V and J are TRBV6-6 and TRBJ1-4; tentative D call: TRBD1 (5 bases). V gave up 0 bases and J gave up 1 base, with 6 bases separating them. The CDR3 is 15 amino acids. In germline, CDR1 is MNHNY, CDR2 SVGAGI (reference sequence). CDR3 amino acids: CASSYSGQTNEKLFF. The CDR3 nucleotides read TGTGCCAGCAGTTACTCGGGGCAAACTAATGAAAAACTGTTTTTT.

The chain has TRBV7-9 and TRBJ2-5, with TRBD2 as a possible D gene (7 bases). Per germline, CDR1 SEHNR and CDR2 FQNEAQ (reference sequence). The CDR3 consists of 15 residues. V shed 2 bases and J shed 5 bases, with 15 bases lying between them. Here the CDR3 reads CASSLLGGPSETQYF. In nucleotides, the CDR3 is TGTGCCAGCAGCTTACTCGGGGGGCCCTCGGAGACCCAGTACTTC.

The rearrangement joins TRBV6-6 to TRBJ2-2; tentatively, D is TRBD1 (7 bases). CDR3 length: 16 residues. Germline-derived CDR1 and CDR2 are MNHNY and SVGAGI (reference sequence). With 6 bases removed from V and 2 bases from J, the gap between germline ends came to 16 bases. The chain's CDR3 is CASSGPGGINTGELFF. The CDR3 DNA reads as TGTGCCAGCAGCGGACCAGGGGGGATTAACACCGGGGAGCTGTTTTTT.

The rearrangement uses TRBV9 and TRBJ2-2; TRBD1 might be the D (6 bases). Germline CDR1 reads SGDLS; CDR2 reads YYNGEE. This CDR3 is 16 amino acids long. Trimming removed 0 bases from V and 3 bases from J, with 12 bases in between. CDR3 nucleotides: TGTGCCAGCAGCGTAGGGTGGGCAGGGGACACCGGGGAGCTGTTTTTT. Its translation is CASSVGWAGDTGELFF.

The CDR3 DNA reads TGTGCCAGTCGGGCGGGGGCAGCCCGAGGAAACACCATATATTTT. It is translated as CASRAGAARGNTIYF. The chain uses TRBV6-1 and TRBJ1-3, with D tentatively TRBD1 (6 bases). Germline V lookup: CDR1 MNHNS, CDR2 SASEGT. There are 15 residues in the CDR3. The V end was cut by 9 bases, the J end by 4 bases, with 19 bases between.

The chain combines TRBV13 with TRBJ2-1; 8 positions match TRBD1. Per germline, CDR1 PRHDT and CDR2 FYEKMQ (reference sequence). This CDR3 comprises 18 residues. With 4 bases clipped from V and 3 bases from J, the junction kept 14 bases outside the gene matches. This CDR3 is CASSSPSLDREVYNEQFF. The CDR3 bases are TGTGCCAGCAGCTCCCCGTCTTTGGACAGGGAAGTCTACAATGAGCAGTTCTTC. The complete variable domain, with remaining parts taken from reference TRBV13 and TRBJ2-1, reads AAGVIQSPRHLIKEKRETATLKCYPIPRHDTVYWYQQGPGQDPQFLISFYEKMQSDKGSIPDRFSAQQFSDYHSELNMSSLELGDSALYFCASSSPSLDREVYNEQFFGPGTRLTVL.

The V call is TRBV2, the J call TRBJ2-7; 10 bases match TRBD2. The CDR3 is 14 residues long. Trimming cost V 6 bases and J 6 bases; bases outside gene matches: 8. Germline V gene data show CDR1 as SNHLY and CDR2 as FYNNEI. The DNA of the CDR3 is TGTGCCAGCAGGGGTCTAGCGGGGGCCTTCGAGCAGTACTTC. Protein product: CASRGLAGAFEQYF.

The chain combines TRBV5-5 with TRBJ2-7, with TRBD2 as a possible D gene (6 bases). V lost 2 bases and J lost 2, with 8 bases in between. The CDR3 has 13 amino acids. Looked up from germline, CDR1 is SGHKS and CDR2 is YYEKEE (reference sequence). This chain's CDR3 is CASSFSGPYEQYF. In DNA, the CDR3 is TGTGCCAGCAGCTTTAGCGGCCCCTACGAGCAGTACTTC.

Remarks on this clone: Sequence at one end of the junction differs from germline and may be a read error. This rearrangement joins TRBV5-6 to TRBJ1-6, with TRBD1 as a possible D gene (5 bases). This CDR3 spans 16 amino acids. Germline V gene data show CDR1 as SGHDT and CDR2 as YYEEEE. DNA for the CDR3: TGTGTCAGCAGCTTTGGAGGGGACGTGAATAATTCACCCCTCCACTTT. It encodes CVSSFGGDVNNSPLHF.

The chain links TRBV27 to TRBJ1-5, with D uncertain. Germline V gives CDR1 MNHEY, CDR2 SMNVEV (reference sequence). Trimming removed 2 bases at V and 4 bases at J, with 12 bases between. CDR3 length: 15 residues. CDR3 bases: TGTGCCAGCAGTTTAGCGGCGGCAAGTAATCAGCCCCAGCATTTT. As protein: CASSLAAASNQPQHF.

This chain connects TRBV18 to TRBJ2-5; tentatively, D is TRBD2 (5 bases). The V and J ends lost 2 bases and 5 bases respectively, with 9 bases between them. The CDR3 consists of 13 residues. The germline CDR1 and CDR2 sequences are KGHSH and LQKENI. The DNA of the CDR3 is TGTGCCAGCTCACCAGGGGAGCAGGAGACCCAGTACTTC. As protein: CASSPGEQETQYF. The full variable domain, completed using reference TRBV18 and TRBJ2-5, is NAGVMQNPRHLVRRRGQEARLRCSPMKGHSHVYWYRQLPEEGLKFMVYLQKENIIDESGMPKERFSAEFPKEGPSILRIQQVVRGDSAAYFCASSPGEQETQYFGPGTRLLVL.

The rearrangement links TRBV4-3 to TRBJ2-7; TRBD1 is a possible D gene (6 bases). Germline V lookup: CDR1 LGHNA, CDR2 YSLEER. The CDR3 spans 17 residues. V lost 3 bases and J 0 bases, leaving 18 bases between the germline ends. CDR3 bases: TGCGCCAGCAGCCACCTACTAGGACAGTTGAGCTCCTACGAGCAGTACTTC. This codes for CASSHLLGQLSSYEQYF.

This chain joins TRBV5-1 and TRBJ2-3, with 8 bases that match TRBD2. This CDR3 comprises 15 residues. V lost 0 bases to trimming and J lost 3 bases; unmatched junction nucleotides: 3. Germline assignment: CDR1 SGHRS and CDR2 YFSETQ. The CDR3, as DNA: TGCGCCAGCAGCTTGGTTATAGCGGGGACAGATACGCAGTATTTT. Translated, it gives CASSLVIAGTDTQYF.

There are a few counts of this clone. This chain connects TRBV13 to TRBJ2-1; D unresolved. Germline CDR1 PRHDT, CDR2 FYEKMQ (reference sequence). This CDR3 contains 13 residues. V lost 5 bases and J lost 4, with 9 bases in between. The CDR3 sequence is CASSQVYYNEQFF. Written as DNA, the CDR3 is TGTGCCAGCAGCCAAGTCTATTACAATGAGCAGTTCTTC.

The rearrangement links TRBV9 to TRBJ2-1; the D is unclear. The length of the CDR3 is 15 residues. The V end was cut by 0 bases, the J end by 0 bases, with 7 bases between. Germline CDR1 SGDLS, CDR2 YYNGEE. The DNA of the CDR3 is TGTGCCAGCAGCGTAGTGCCCAGCTCCTACAATGAGCAGTTCTTC. Protein sequence: CASSVVPSSYNEQFF.

CDR3 sequence: CASSVQTAAGEQYF. As DNA, the CDR3 is TGTGCCAGCAGCGTACAGACAGCTGCTGGCGAGCAGTACTTC. The chain has TRBV9 and TRBJ2-7, with D perhaps TRBD1 (5 bases). Germline CDR1 SGDLS, CDR2 YYNGEE. V was clipped by 1 base and J by 6 bases, with 14 bases between them. The CDR3 contains 14 residues.

The chain couples TRBV28 to TRBJ2-7; 9 bases match TRBD1. Trimming at V came to 7 bases and at J to 3 bases, leaving 7 bases not matched to a gene. The CDR3 totals 14 residues. Germline CDR1 is MDHEN and CDR2 is SYDVKM. For the CDR3, the DNA is TGTGCCAGCACCGCCGGGACAGGGCTCTACGAGCAGTACTTC. It yields the protein CASTAGTGLYEQYF.